This T cell receptor (beta chain) was identified during a study of regulatory T cells in long-lasting Graves disease. Study in general: Persistent cases took antithyroid drugs over 5 years and stayed TSH receptor antibody positive.

This clonotype was seen ten or more times. Germline lookup yields CDR1 MNHNS and CDR2 SASEGT. There are 16 residues in the CDR3. Losses at the gene ends were 6 bases for V and 0 bases for J; bases not matched to a gene: 9. To make TCR beta libraries, researchers used iRepertoire HTBI primers and Arm-PCR of CDR3 regions. TCRdb analysed the multiplex PCR reads with MiXCR anew, one entry per CDR3 protein. The sample includes about 460,000 distinct CDR3 sequences, less than 25% seen only once; the top ten take around 13%. As for time point: persistent/refractory GD, antithyroid drugs over 5 years with positive TRAb. RNA extracted from PBMCs served as the sequencing template.

The sequences come from peripheral blood mononuclear cells (PBMCs), collected when the disease was refractory, from a patient treated with antithyroid drugs. The chain combines TRBV6-1 with TRBJ2-5; TRBD2 matches at 8 bases. The receptor was derived from a female donor with Graves disease. As DNA, the CDR3 is TGTGCCAGCAGCGCTAGTAGCGGGGCTTACCAAGAGACCCAGTACTTC. Residues: CASSASSGAYQETQYF.